This T cell receptor beta chain was observed in a study of human T cells and chemical hapten exposure. Looking at the study overall: Small differences in pooled library volume mainly drove the variation in TCR yields per sample. Study findings and constraints: DPC sensitization left the count of TCRs above 1 in 1000 unchanged.

The library gave individual cDNA molecules unique molecular identifiers. MiXCR, run by TCRdb on the RACE reads, gives a single entry per CDR3 protein. This table has some 120,000 distinct CDR3 sequences, 9% to 14% appearing once. Germline loops: CDR1 SGHRS, CDR2 YFSETQ. The CDR3 length is 13 residues. V was trimmed by 4 bases and J by 5 bases, leaving 10 bases between them. Points on this clonotype: Its antigen remains unidentified.

Time point in this sample: patch test 1, 2 weeks after DPC sensitization. The treatment is: therapeutic diphenylcyclopropenone sensitization with weekly scalp DPC. Sample donors consisted of patients with alopecia, aged 18 to 70 years, who were suitable for DPC. The chain combines TRBV5-1 with TRBJ2-1, with D possibly called TRBD1 or TRBD2 (5 bases each). This sequence originates from a woman aged 45-60 years with alopecia areata. Some clones in this sample may be carry-over from other donors' samples. The input for sequencing was whole blood, taken in connection with sensitization to the hapten diphenylcyclopropenone (DPC). This CDR3 reads CASSTRGDNEQFF. As DNA, the CDR3 is TGCGCCAGCAGCACCCGGGGCGACAATGAGCAGTTCTTC.